Below are 23 T cell receptor beta chains sequenced from a single sample in a study of cytomegalovirus exposure and HLA in healthy donors. The PCR made use of 60 Vbeta and 13 Jbeta primers. Using immunoSEQ multiplex PCR, the repertoire was profiled, and TCRdb retains in-frame clones only, with some absent. Of around 150,000 clones in the sample, more than 65% were seen once. Material for sequencing was PBMCs. The source is a man aged 18 to 30 in good health and CMV-seropositive.

The genes are TRBV27 and TRBJ2-5, with 10 bases lining up with TRBD2. CDR1 is MNHEY and CDR2 is SMNVEV in the germline V gene (reference sequence). CDR3 length: 14 residues. J lost 4 bases, V lost 4 bases, and 3 bases had no gene match. The CDR3 coding sequence is TGTGCCAGCAGTTGGGCTAGCGGGGGAGAGACCCAGTACTTC. Translation: CASSWASGGETQYF.

The chain recombines TRBV10-3 with TRBJ2-2; 10 bases are shared with TRBD1. J was trimmed by 6 bases and V by 4 bases; bases with no gene match: 5. This CDR3 comprises 15 residues. Germline CDR1 reads ENHRY; CDR2 reads SYGVKD. CDR3 amino acids: CAISATGGEAGELFF. Written as DNA, the CDR3 is TGTGCCATCAGTGCGACAGGGGGCGAGGCCGGGGAGCTGTTTTTT.

This clone occurred once. The chain joins TRBV29-1 to TRBJ1-5; a weak D match, TRBD1 (5 bases). V was shortened by 5 bases and J by 4 bases, with 24 bases between the two germline ends. This CDR3 region has 17 residues. Germline CDR1 reads SQVTM; CDR2 reads ANQGSEA. CDR3 loop: CSVWGGGARKINQPQHF. CDR3 coding DNA: TGCAGCGTTTGGGGGGGAGGGGCTAGAAAGATTAATCAGCCCCAGCATTTT.

The CDR3 sequence is CASSQEAGATNEKLFF. The CDR3 DNA reads TGCGCCAGCAGCCAAGAAGCTGGAGCAACTAATGAAAAACTGTTTTTT. The chain is built from TRBV4-3 and TRBJ1-4; D is unresolved. Germline assignment: CDR1 LGHNA and CDR2 YSLEER. V was shortened by 0 bases and J by 0 bases, with 8 bases between the two germline ends. This CDR3 is built from 16 residues.

Of note for this clone: Mismatch with germline at one junction end may stem from a read error. The chain carries TRBV19 and TRBJ2-7; 7 bases map to TRBD1. CDR3 length: 15 amino acids. Germline V gene lookup returns CDR1 LNHDA and CDR2 SQIVND (reference sequence). As DNA, the CDR3 is TGTGCCAGTAGTGTAGAAACAGGGGACCCCTACGAGCAGTACTTC. Translated, it gives CASSVETGDPYEQYF.

The chain couples TRBV6-1 to TRBJ1-2; a possible D gene is TRBD1 (5 bases). V was shortened by 4 bases and J by 7 bases, with 16 bases between the two germline ends. This CDR3 region has 14 residues. Per germline, CDR1 MNHNS and CDR2 SASEGT. The CDR3 DNA reads as TGTGCCAGCAGTGGGGGGGGAGTAGGGGCTGGCTACACCTTC. This encodes CASSGGGVGAGYTF.

This chain links TRBV19 with TRBJ1-3; D not resolved. Trimming shortened V by 7 bases and J by 4 bases, and 20 bases separated the two germline ends. The CDR3 totals 16 residues. CDR1 and CDR2 from the germline V gene are LNHDA and SQIVND (reference sequence). For the CDR3, the DNA is TGTGCCAGTACCATATCCCGAGAACTGTTCGGAAACACCATATATTTT. Translation: CASTISRELFGNTIYF.

This clone was detected a few times. V is TRBV6-1 and J is TRBJ2-7; D gene ambiguous. The CDR3 is made up of 12 amino acids. The V end lost 3 bases, the J end lost 3 bases, and 6 bases lay between the germline ends. Germline V lookup: CDR1 MNHNS, CDR2 SASEGT. In DNA form, the CDR3 reads TGTGCCAGCAGTGATCCGGTCTACGAGCAGTACTTC. Translated, it gives CASSDPVYEQYF.

This chain joins TRBV6-5 and TRBJ1-1; D remains unclear. CDR1 and CDR2 (germline): MNHEY, SVGAGI. V lost 4 bases and J 6 bases, leaving 6 bases between the germline ends. The CDR3 is 11 residues long. This chain's CDR3 is CASSSGPEAFF. As DNA, the CDR3 is TGTGCCAGCAGTTCCGGTCCTGAAGCTTTCTTT.

The rearrangement uses TRBV7-9 and TRBJ2-2; 9 positions match TRBD1. CDR3 size: 14 residues. V dropped 5 bases and J dropped 5; count of bases not matched to a gene: 3. Germline lookup yields CDR1 SEHNR and CDR2 FQNEAQ (reference sequence). The CDR3 nucleotides are TGTGCCAGCAGCCGGGACAGGGCGACCGGGGAGCTGTTTTTT. This encodes CASSRDRATGELFF.

The chain has TRBV10-3 and TRBJ2-1, with 10 bases that match TRBD1. V gave up 4 bases and J gave up 5 bases; unmatched junction bases: 5. There are 15 residues in the CDR3. CDR1 is ENHRY, CDR2 SYGVKD, per germline. CDR3 in DNA: TGTGCCATCAGTGTATCCGGGACAGGGGACAATGAGCAGTTCTTC. It translates to CAISVSGTGDNEQFF.

V is TRBV1 and J is TRBJ2-3; TRBD2 is the table's D call and was not checked against the DNA. TRBV1 is annotated as a pseudogene. The CDR3 sequence is 16 residues long. CDR3 residues: CTSTLDGMVLTDTQYF. CDR3 nucleotide sequence: TGCACCAGCACCCTGGATGGAATGGTACTAACAGATACGCAGTATTTT.

The chain recombines TRBV11-2 with TRBJ1-2, with 9 bases lining up with TRBD1. Germline V lookup: CDR1 SGHAT, CDR2 FQNNGV. The trim removed 3 bases at V and 5 bases at J, leaving 10 bases unmatched. The CDR3 is made up of 16 amino acids. This CDR3 reads CASSFGQGSWPYGYTF. DNA for the CDR3: TGTGCCAGCAGCTTCGGACAGGGGAGTTGGCCTTATGGCTACACCTTC.

This chain uses TRBV19 with TRBJ1-5; TRBD1 is a possible D gene (6 bases). V was pared by 6 bases and J by 7 bases, with 10 bases between. This CDR3 region has 12 residues. The germline V gene has CDR1 LNHDA and CDR2 SQIVND (reference sequence). CDR3: CASSLTGQPQHF. The CDR3 coding sequence is TGTGCCAGTAGCCTTACAGGGCAGCCCCAGCATTTT.

This chain links TRBV6-5 with TRBJ2-5; the match to TRBD2 covers 14 bases. With the DNA end fitting TRBJ2-7 better, the J assignment may be wrong. This CDR3 has 14 amino acids. The germline gives CDR1 MNHEY, CDR2 SVGAGI. The CDR3 bases are TGTGCCAGCCGGCCGGGACTAGCGGGAGCCGAGCAGTACTTC. As protein: CASRPGLAGAEQYF.

The chain carries TRBV10-3 and TRBJ2-5; 7 bases agree with TRBD1. Per germline, CDR1 ENHRY and CDR2 SYGVKD. V was clipped by 4 bases and J by 7 bases; unmatched bases: 9. CDR3 size: 14 residues. This CDR3 reads CAISGAGTEGTQYF. The CDR3 DNA reads as TGTGCCATCAGTGGGGCAGGGACAGAAGGGACCCAGTACTTC.

This clone was seen a few times. The genes are TRBV29-1 and TRBJ2-3; 13 nucleotides match TRBD2. CDR3 length equals 14 residues. Germline-derived CDR1 and CDR2 are SQVTM and ANQGSEA. Trimming cost V 6 bases and J 4 bases; bases outside gene matches: 4. CDR3 sequence: CSVGTSGMADTQYF. The CDR3 DNA reads as TGCAGCGTCGGGACTAGCGGGATGGCAGATACGCAGTATTTT.

In this sample, this clone turned up a few times. The rearrangement joins TRBV12-5 to TRBJ2-5; the D gene could be TRBD1 or TRBD2 (5 bases each). Germline V gene sequence: CDR1 LGHNT, CDR2 FRNRAP. V dropped 5 bases and J dropped 3 bases, with 10 bases sitting between them. This CDR3 contains 13 residues. CDR3 protein: CASGLGEKETQYF. CDR3 nucleotide sequence: TGTGCTAGTGGTCTGGGGGAGAAAGAGACCCAGTACTTC.

V gene TRBV6-1 combines with J gene TRBJ1-4; 7 bases map to TRBD1. V shed 7 bases, J shed 4 bases, and the junction held 9 bases outside the gene matches. CDR1 MNHNS and CDR2 SASEGT come from the germline V gene. This CDR3 comprises 15 residues. The DNA of the CDR3 is TGTGCCAGCAACCGAGACAGGGTCCGTAATGAAAAACTGTTTTTT. Encoded protein: CASNRDRVRNEKLFF.

The V and J genes are TRBV9 and TRBJ2-6, with TRBD2 matching over 7 bases. The CDR3 runs to 15 residues. CDR1 and CDR2 from the germline V gene are SGDLS and YYNGEE. With V trimmed by 3 bases and J by 4 bases, 4 bases remained unmatched. CDR3 sequence (DNA): TGTGCCAGCAGCGGAGCGGGGTCCGGGGCCAACGTCCTGACTTTC. This gives the protein CASSGAGSGANVLTF.

The V call is TRBV7-9, the J call TRBJ1-2; the D gene is possibly TRBD1 (6 bases). The CDR3 is 16 residues long. Germline V gene sequence: CDR1 SEHNR, CDR2 FQNEAQ (reference sequence). V lost 2 bases, J lost 8 bases, and 21 bases lay in between. CDR3 sequence (DNA): TGTGCCAGCAGCTTAAGCTACAGGGAACGTTTAGAAGGCTACACCTTC. Its translation: CASSLSYRERLEGYTF.

The rearrangement joins TRBV11-2 to TRBJ2-7; no clear D. CDR1 and CDR2 from the germline V gene are SGHAT and FQNNGV. V lost 5 bases and J 3 bases, leaving 20 bases between the germline ends. The CDR3 is 16 residues long. The CDR3: CASSPLSPPRIYEQYF. CDR3 DNA: TGTGCCAGCAGCCCACTTAGCCCTCCCAGAATCTACGAGCAGTACTTC.

This rearrangement joins TRBV7-9 to TRBJ2-7; the match to TRBD1 covers 7 bases. Unmatched junction bases numbered 4, after V lost 1 base and J lost 1 base. Germline CDR1 reads SEHNR; CDR2 reads FQNEAQ (reference sequence). This CDR3 comprises 15 residues. DNA for the CDR3: TGTGCCAGCAGCTTAGTCCGGGACAGATCCTACGAGCAGTACTTC. This encodes CASSLVRDRSYEQYF.